This T cell receptor (beta chain) was observed in a study of shared clonotypes between healthy human individuals. Study results and caveats: Naive subsets, compared against memory subsets, generally had larger estimated richness values.

In the source study's methods: Filtering differed because ImmunoSEQ produced junction-only sequences that carried no quality scores. TCRdb's table, derived via immunoSEQ multiplex PCR, lists solely in-frame clones and lacks some. V, J and clone size are taken as reported in that table, and D and trimming were inferred from the DNA itself. The data show some 2.1 million clones, over 85% seen once. Naive-designated CD8 cells lacked CD45RO, were positively enriched for CCR7, and omitted terminally differentiated effector memory CD45RA+ cells. There were only Caucasian adults among the donors, and all lived in Nashville, Tennessee. Remarks on this clone: Its antigen remains unknown.

Sequencing input: naive CD8+ T cells sorted from blood. This TCR derives from a man between 18 and 35 years old in good health.

The CDR3 loop is CALSSGGGNAVSGYTF. CDR3 DNA sequence: TGTGCCTTATCCTCAGGCGGGGGGAATGCCGTAAGTGGCTACACCTTC. This chain links TRBV6-6 with TRBJ1-2; tentatively, D is TRBD1 (5 bases). Germline assignment: CDR1 MNHNY and CDR2 SVGAGI (reference sequence). The CDR3 has 16 residues. The V end was cut by 11 bases, the J end by 7 bases, with 29 bases between.